Listed here are 11 T cell receptor beta chains from one sample, sequenced in a study of cytomegalovirus exposure and HLA in healthy donors. With 60 Vbeta and 13 Jbeta primers, the PCR was carried out. TCRdb keeps only in-frame clones here, not all; method: immunoSEQ multiplex PCR. The sample records roughly 84,000 clones, less than 80% being singletons. Sequencing was carried out using PBMCs. The receptor source for this set is a human donor in good health.

This sequence joins TRBV7-2 and TRBJ1-1; no firm D call. CDR3 length: 16 residues. With 8 bases removed from V and 4 bases from J, the gap between germline ends came to 23 bases. From germline, CDR1 is SGHTA and CDR2 FQGNSA. The CDR3 is CASSPGDRIGGTEAFF. CDR3 DNA: TGTGCCAGCTCGCCGGGAGATCGAATCGGAGGCACTGAAGCTTTCTTT.

In its sample, this clone was seen a few times. This chain uses TRBV6-5 with TRBJ1-1; D is uncertain. In germline, CDR1 is MNHEY, CDR2 SVGAGI. The V end was cut by 0 bases, the J end by 4 bases, with 12 bases between. This CDR3 contains 15 residues. Written as DNA, the CDR3 is TGTGCCAGCAGTTACTCATCACGGGTTAGCACTGAAGCTTTCTTT. Residues: CASSYSSRVSTEAFF.

The genes are TRBV30 and TRBJ1-4; 7 nucleotides match TRBD1. This CDR3 spans 15 amino acids. Germline V CDR1 and CDR2: GTSNPN, SVGIG (reference sequence). Unmatched junction bases numbered 9, after V lost 1 base and J lost 7 bases. CDR3 sequence reads: CAWSGQGVGIEKLFF. CDR3 sequence (DNA): TGTGCCTGGAGTGGGCAGGGGGTAGGGATTGAAAAACTGTTTTTT.

The J gene is TRBJ2-1, the V gene TRBV10-3; TRBD2 matches 10 bases. Germline CDR1 is ENHRY and CDR2 is SYGVKD. This CDR3 spans 16 amino acids. The V segment lost 2 bases and the J segment 5 bases; nucleotides outside the gene matches: 6. The DNA for the CDR3 is TGTGCCATCAGTGAGGGAGTAGCGGGGGGTAACAATGAGCAGTTCTTC. Its translation: CAISEGVAGGNNEQFF.

This clone was recorded a few times. The rearrangement uses TRBV5-1 and TRBJ1-3; D is possibly TRBD1 (5 bases). Trimming took off 3 bases at V and 0 bases at J, with 10 bases between the two ends. This CDR3 region has 15 residues. Germline assignment: CDR1 SGHRS and CDR2 YFSETQ. The CDR3: CASSYTQGSGNTIYF. CDR3 in DNA: TGCGCCAGCAGCTATACTCAGGGCTCTGGAAACACCATATATTTT.

On this clone itself: At one end, the junction sequence differs from germline, possibly due to a read error. The rearrangement uses TRBV5-1 and TRBJ1-2, with TRBD1 matching over 8 bases. Per the germline V gene, CDR1 is SGHRS and CDR2 is YFSETQ. The CDR3 runs 15 residues. CDR3 protein: CASSLGQGNFYGYPF. The DNA for the CDR3 is TGCGCCAGCAGCTTGGGACAGGGGAACTTCTATGGCTACCCCTTC.

The V call is TRBV7-9, the J call TRBJ1-5; TRBD1 aligns across 7 bases. The V gene's germline CDR1 is SEHNR and CDR2 FQNEAQ (reference sequence). The CDR3 has 13 amino acids. V lost 2 bases to trimming and J lost 5 bases; unmatched junction nucleotides: 0. The CDR3 DNA sequence: TGTGCCAGCAGCTTACAGGGGGATCAGCCCCAGCATTTT. Translated, it gives CASSLQGDQPQHF.

This chain connects TRBV29-1 to TRBJ1-1; TRBD1 agrees at 8 bases. The CDR3 totals 13 residues. Germline V gene lookup returns CDR1 SQVTM and CDR2 ANQGSEA. With 8 bases clipped from V and 5 bases from J, the junction kept 10 bases outside the gene matches. CDR3 region: CSTRGQGTTEAFF. The CDR3 DNA is TGCAGCACCAGAGGACAGGGAACGACTGAAGCTTTCTTT.

This chain joins TRBV5-1 and TRBJ2-7, with 9 bases that match TRBD1. The CDR3 extends over 13 amino acids. Germline V gives CDR1 SGHRS, CDR2 YFSETQ. Trimming cost V 5 bases and J 5 bases; bases outside gene matches: 5. The CDR3 coding sequence is TGCGCCAGCAGGGGACAGGGATACCACGAGCAGTACTTC. Protein product: CASRGQGYHEQYF.

The chain couples TRBV28 to TRBJ2-7, with D maybe TRBD2 (5 bases). CDR1 MDHEN and CDR2 SYDVKM come from the germline V gene. The length of the CDR3 is 12 residues. The ends were cut back, 7 bases at V and 3 bases at J, with 10 bases in the middle. The CDR3: CASKGLFYEQYF. Written as DNA, the CDR3 is TGTGCCAGCAAAGGACTGTTCTACGAGCAGTACTTC.

This clone was seen more than once but under ten times. V usage is TRBV19 and J usage is TRBJ2-7; D remains unclear. CDR1 is LNHDA and CDR2 is SQIVND in the germline V gene (reference sequence). The CDR3 length is 13 residues. Trimming removed 3 bases from V and 4 bases from J, with 10 bases in between. The CDR3 sequence: CASSIGPNYEQYF. CDR3 coding DNA: TGTGCCAGTAGTATTGGCCCGAATTACGAGCAGTACTTC.